The subject of this entry is one TCR beta chain. The target of this receptor is not known. No much larger clone exists at a distance of one base, and base qualities are not known. This specimen comes from a study of blood T cell repertoires in COVID-19 (dated by TCRdb to about 2020). Concerning the study at large: The collaborator samples originated in the United States, Italy and Spain and spanned the acute and convalescent phases of COVID-19. Subjects who had been exposed to COVID-19, were actively infected with it, or had recovered from it provided the deeply sampled blood TCRbeta repertoires that made up the dataset. Sample metadata almost always included a de-identified subject ID, COVID-19 status, age in years and sex. Where HLA class I and class II types were available, the types were taken from metadata supplied by the sample provider, not from assay-based typing. Samples came from the ongoing ImmuneRACE study (first 160 participants) plus 1,254 subjects from 6 global collaborators. The repertoires were released in a freely available public database meant as a resource for research on the immune response to SARS-CoV-2. The prospective study material was composed of cDNA or gDNA derived from T cells, B-cell-depleted T cells, or PBMCs. The investigation overall reported the following: How much clinical and demographic metadata was included differed by source and by participant, and the metadata was provided uncurated.

Participants in the prospective study were enrolled through a virtual design, were aged about 18 to 89 years, and lived in under 25 United States geographic areas. To assign participants to cohorts, the prospective study relied on clinical history that participants themselves reported in a screening survey and a study questionnaire. ImmuneRACE Cohort 3 recovered participants were defined by two consecutive negative NP/OP PCR tests, healthcare professional clearance, or symptom resolution. In the prospective study, whole blood, serum and a nasopharyngeal or oropharyngeal swab were collected from each participant by mobile phlebotomists. Over a roughly two-month period, participants in the prospective study had the option of providing additional blood draws and questionnaires. Blood samples from the prospective study were shipped frozen or at room temperature prior to DNA extraction. V lost 4 bases and J lost 1 base, and the count of bases not matched to a germline gene is 5. CDR1 and CDR2 are read off the germline V gene as SGDLS and YYNGEE. The cysteine opens and the phenylalanine closes a CDR3 of 15 amino acids. The read is trimmed to its CDR3 DNA, 45 bases read in frame from base 1.

TCRbeta CDR3 regions were amplified from genomic DNA using the immunoSEQ Assay, a bias-controlled multiplex PCR. Processing in the source paper ran as follows. The number of nucleated cells in each sample was estimated by amplification of reference gene primers within the assay. Sequence reads were collapsed and filtered to measure the absolute abundance of every unique TCRbeta CDR3 rearrangement. Productive Simpson clonality was computed per sample as the square root of Simpson's diversity index over productive rearrangements. TCRdb retrieved this table from immuneACCESS and kept in-frame rearrangements only. Not all clones are present; in checked studies, unresolved V genes account for under half, and no reason is known for the remainder. V and J calls and clone size are copied from that table; D and trimming were computed from the DNA. The sample profile shows about 200,000 clones; roughly four fifths of them were found once. Together, the top ten hold less than 9.5% of the sample.

The chain links TRBV9 with TRBJ1-3, and TRBD1 aligns with 7 junction nucleotides. This clonotype was sampled from a man in his forties who had recovered from COVID-19. Sequenced input: PBMCs or T cells enriched from blood (not recorded which). The CDR3 here reads CASSPTTGSGNTIYF. Here is the DNA: TGTGCCAGCAGCCCGACGACAGGGTCTGGAAACACCATATATTTT.